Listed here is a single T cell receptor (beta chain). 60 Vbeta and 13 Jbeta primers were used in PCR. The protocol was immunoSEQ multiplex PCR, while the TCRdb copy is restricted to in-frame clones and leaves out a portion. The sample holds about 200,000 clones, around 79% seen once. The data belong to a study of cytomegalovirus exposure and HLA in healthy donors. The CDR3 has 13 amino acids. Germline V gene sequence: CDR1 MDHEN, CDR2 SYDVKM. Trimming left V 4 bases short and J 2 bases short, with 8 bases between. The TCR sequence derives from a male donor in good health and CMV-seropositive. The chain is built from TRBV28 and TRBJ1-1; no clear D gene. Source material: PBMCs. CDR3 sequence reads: CASSSQDNTEAFF. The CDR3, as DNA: TGTGCCAGCAGTTCGCAGGATAACACTGAAGCTTTCTTT.